The next 19 T cell receptor beta chains were all read from a single sample in a study of cytomegalovirus exposure and HLA in healthy donors. The PCR was carried out with 60 Vbeta primers and 13 Jbeta primers. Sequenced by immunoSEQ multiplex PCR; TCRdb stores in-frame clones only, minus some. There are roughly 120,000 clones in the sample; 76% occur only once, and around 16% lies in the top ten. The sample comprised PBMCs. The receptors here all came from a man over 45 in good health and CMV-seropositive.

As DNA, the CDR3 is TGTGCCAGCAGCTTCAGAGGGATGGACACTGAAGCTTTCTTT. The encoded protein is CASSFRGMDTEAFF. The gene calls are TRBV13 and TRBJ1-1; D remains unclear. The germline CDR1 and CDR2 sequences are PRHDT and FYEKMQ (reference sequence). V dropped 3 bases and J dropped 3 bases, with 11 bases sitting between them. This CDR3 is 14 amino acids long. Supplemented by reference TRBV13 and TRBJ1-1, the full variable domain reads AAGVIQSPRHLIKEKRETATLKCYPIPRHDTVYWYQQGPGQDPQFLISFYEKMQSDKGSIPDRFSAQQFSDYHSELNMSSLELGDSALYFCASSFRGMDTEAFFGQGTRLTVV.

CDR3 sequence (DNA): TGTGCCAGTAGTACTAGCGGGTTCAGCACCGGGGAGCTGTTTTTT. Protein product: CASSTSGFSTGELFF. The chain uses TRBV19 and TRBJ2-2; 8 nucleotides align to TRBD2. Germline CDR1 reads LNHDA; CDR2 reads SQIVND (reference sequence). Trimming cost V 4 bases and J 4 bases; bases outside gene matches: 5. The CDR3 has 15 residues.

This chain joins TRBV6-1 and TRBJ2-1, with 7 nucleotides matching TRBD2. Germline lookup yields CDR1 MNHNS and CDR2 SASEGT. The CDR3 covers 15 residues. After removal of 1 base from V and 1 base from J, the junction contained 1 base not matched to a gene. The CDR3 loop reads CASSEGGGSYNEQFF. As DNA, the CDR3 is TGTGCCAGCAGTGAAGGGGGAGGGTCCTACAATGAGCAGTTCTTC.

This chain links TRBV5-6 with TRBJ2-1, with 9 bases identical to TRBD1. This CDR3 region has 16 residues. Germline V gene data show CDR1 as SGHDT and CDR2 as YYEEEE. J gave up 8 bases and V 1 base, and 10 bases lay outside the gene matches. CDR3 amino acids: CASSLLPGQGSYEQFF. In DNA form, the CDR3 reads TGTGCCAGCAGCTTGTTACCGGGACAGGGCTCTTATGAGCAGTTCTTC.

The V call is TRBV5-1, the J call TRBJ1-4, with 9 bases fitting TRBD1. Losses at the gene ends were 2 bases for V and 7 bases for J; bases not matched to a gene: 6. Per germline, CDR1 SGHRS and CDR2 YFSETQ. The CDR3 consists of 15 residues. The DNA of the CDR3 is TGCGCCAGCAGCTTACAACAGGGGGCGGCTGAAAAACTGTTTTTT. Protein product: CASSLQQGAAEKLFF.

The chain combines TRBV13 with TRBJ2-5; 11 nucleotides line up with TRBD2. This CDR3 region has 17 residues. Trimming at V came to 0 bases and at J to 3 bases, leaving 6 bases not matched to a gene. Germline V gene sequence: CDR1 PRHDT, CDR2 FYEKMQ (reference sequence). CDR3 region: CASSLGLAGAREETQYF. In DNA, the CDR3 is TGTGCCAGCAGCTTAGGACTAGCGGGAGCTAGGGAAGAGACCCAGTACTTC.

This clone was counted a single time. The genes are TRBV10-1 and TRBJ2-3; D might be TRBD1 (5 bases). Germline V lookup: CDR1 WNHNN, CDR2 SYGVQD (reference sequence). The CDR3 length is 12 residues. V shed 5 bases and J shed 6 bases, with 9 bases lying between them. CDR3 sequence: CASSQGSDTQYF. The CDR3, as DNA: TGCGCCAGCAGTCAGGGTAGCGATACGCAGTATTTT.

This clone appeared a few times. The chain carries TRBV20-1 and TRBJ2-7; possible D gene TRBD2, 5 bases. V shed 1 base and J shed 6 bases, with 7 bases lying between them. This CDR3 contains 11 residues. Germline V gene data show CDR1 as DFQATT and CDR2 as SNEGSKA (reference sequence). CDR3 protein: CSARGRSEQYF. In DNA, the CDR3 is TGCAGTGCTAGAGGGAGGAGCGAGCAGTACTTC.

This clone was observed a few times. The rearrangement joins TRBV11-2 to TRBJ1-5, with D perhaps matching TRBD1 (5 bases). V dropped 1 base and J dropped 7 bases, with 8 bases sitting between them. The CDR3 runs to 13 residues. Per germline, CDR1 SGHAT and CDR2 FQNNGV. The CDR3 reads CASSLGQQQPQHF. The CDR3 nucleotides are TGTGCCAGCAGCTTAGGACAGCAACAGCCCCAGCATTTT.

The chain couples TRBV28 to TRBJ2-1; D might be TRBD2 (6 bases). Between the trimmed V and J ends, which lost 7 bases and 4 bases, there was a span of 14 bases. Germline V gives CDR1 MDHEN, CDR2 SYDVKM. The CDR3 has 14 amino acids. The CDR3 region has the DNA TGTGCCAGCAACCGGGGGATCAGTTACAATGAGCAGTTCTTC. This sequence encodes CASNRGISYNEQFF.

V is TRBV7-6 and J is TRBJ1-2; D is unclear. Germline lookup yields CDR1 SGHVS and CDR2 FNYEAQ. The germline V and J ends were trimmed by 3 bases and 0 bases, with 5 bases remaining between them. This CDR3 contains 13 residues. Here the CDR3 reads CASSFATNYGYTF. For the CDR3, the DNA is TGTGCCAGCAGCTTTGCGACTAACTATGGCTACACCTTC. The full variable domain, completed using reference TRBV7-6 and TRBJ1-2, is GAGVSQSPRYKVTKRGQDVALRCDPISGHVSLYWYRQALGQGPEFLTYFNYEAQQDKSGLPNDRFSAERPEGSISTLTIQRTEQRDSAMYRCASSFATNYGYTFGSGTRLTVV.

The chain is built from TRBV9 and TRBJ2-1; possible D gene TRBD1, 6 bases. The V gene's germline CDR1 is SGDLS and CDR2 YYNGEE. The V gene lost 3 bases and the J gene lost 1 base, with 11 bases spanning the gap. This CDR3 is built from 15 residues. The CDR3 sequence is CASSEDSLSYNEQFF. The CDR3 bases are TGTGCCAGCAGCGAGGACAGTTTATCCTACAATGAGCAGTTCTTC.

Only one count was recorded for this clone. The genes are TRBV5-1 and TRBJ1-1; tentatively, D is TRBD1 (6 bases). V was pared by 4 bases and J by 4 bases, with 14 bases between. This CDR3 comprises 14 residues. Germline values: CDR1 SGHRS, CDR2 YFSETQ. CDR3 sequence: CASSQEQGITEAFF. The CDR3 DNA is TGCGCCAGCAGCCAGGAACAGGGAATCACTGAAGCTTTCTTT.

The rearrangement joins TRBV13 to TRBJ2-2, with D uncertain. CDR1 PRHDT and CDR2 FYEKMQ come from the germline V gene (reference sequence). The CDR3 runs to 14 residues. With 5 bases removed from V and 1 base from J, the gap between germline ends came to 8 bases. The DNA of the CDR3 is TGTGCCAGCAGCCCTAGGATGAACACCGGGGAGCTGTTTTTT. It translates to CASSPRMNTGELFF. Supplemented by reference TRBV13 and TRBJ2-2, the full variable domain reads AAGVIQSPRHLIKEKRETATLKCYPIPRHDTVYWYQQGPGQDPQFLISFYEKMQSDKGSIPDRFSAQQFSDYHSELNMSSLELGDSALYFCASSPRMNTGELFFGEGSRLTVL.

J is TRBJ2-2 and V is TRBV7-2; no reliable D call. CDR3 length: 14 amino acids. Germline CDR1 and CDR2: SGHTA and FQGNSA. Trimming took 1 base from V and 4 from J, leaving 7 bases between them. CDR3 nucleotide sequence: TGTGCCAGCAGCTTAGTGGGCCGCACCGGGGAGCTGTTTTTT. Protein sequence: CASSLVGRTGELFF.

This clone was observed a few times. J is TRBJ1-5 and V is TRBV18; D gene ambiguous. The CDR3 is 13 residues long. Between the trimmed V and J ends, which lost 3 bases and 5 bases, there was a span of 8 bases. Germline CDR1 is KGHSH and CDR2 is LQKENI. The CDR3 coding sequence is TGTGCCAGCTCACCCAACATTGATCAGCCCCAGCATTTT. It translates to CASSPNIDQPQHF.

The gene calls are TRBV25-1 and TRBJ1-4; 8 nucleotides match TRBD1. The CDR3 is 12 residues long. The junction had 6 bases not matched to a gene; V was cut back by 10 bases and J by 8 bases. Germline loops: CDR1 MGHDK, CDR2 SYGVNS. CDR3 sequence reads: CATGQGGEKLFF. CDR3 in DNA: TGTGCCACCGGACAGGGTGGCGAAAAACTGTTTTTT.

This clone occurred a few times. The rearrangement links TRBV5-1 to TRBJ1-1; 7 bases are a match to TRBD1. There are 13 residues in the CDR3. CDR1 is SGHRS and CDR2 is YFSETQ in the germline V gene. Germline trimming cut 5 bases from V and 3 bases from J; bases unmatched to any gene: 4. The CDR3: CASRPTGDTEAFF. In DNA form, the CDR3 reads TGCGCCAGCAGACCCACAGGGGACACTGAAGCTTTCTTT.

The chain uses TRBV2 and TRBJ1-1; tentatively, D is TRBD1 (5 bases). The CDR3 is 14 amino acids. Germline V gives CDR1 SNHLY, CDR2 FYNNEI. Between the trimmed V and J ends, which lost 3 bases and 0 bases, there was a span of 8 bases. The CDR3 region is CASSEGGMNTEAFF. DNA for the CDR3: TGTGCCAGCAGTGAGGGGGGGATGAACACTGAAGCTTTCTTT.